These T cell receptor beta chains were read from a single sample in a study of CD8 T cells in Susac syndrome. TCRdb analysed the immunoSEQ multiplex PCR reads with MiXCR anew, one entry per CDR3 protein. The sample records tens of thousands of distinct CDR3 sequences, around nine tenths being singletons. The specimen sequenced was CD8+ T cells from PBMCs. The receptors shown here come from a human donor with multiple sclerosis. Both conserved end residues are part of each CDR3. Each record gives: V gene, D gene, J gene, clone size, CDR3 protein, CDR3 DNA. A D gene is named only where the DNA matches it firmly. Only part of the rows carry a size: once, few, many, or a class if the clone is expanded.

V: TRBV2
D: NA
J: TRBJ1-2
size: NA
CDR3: CASERENYGYTF
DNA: TGTGCCAGCGAGCGGGAAAACTATGGCTACACCTTC

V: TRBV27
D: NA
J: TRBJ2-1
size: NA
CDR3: CASSYLGGGPYNEQFF
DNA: TGTGCCAGCAGTTACTTAGGAGGGGGGCCATACAATGAGCAGTTCTTC

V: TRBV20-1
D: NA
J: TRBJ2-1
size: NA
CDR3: CSASHSGNEQFF
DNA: TGCAGTGCTAGCCACTCAGGAAATGAGCAGTTCTTC

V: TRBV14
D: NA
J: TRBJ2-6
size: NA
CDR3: CASSQGGGANVLTF
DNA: TGTGCCAGCAGCCAAGGGGGCGGGGCCAACGTCCTGACTTTC

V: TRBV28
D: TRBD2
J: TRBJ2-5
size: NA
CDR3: CASSQRLAGGQETQYF
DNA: TGTGCCAGCAGCCAGAGACTAGCGGGAGGCCAAGAGACCCAGTACTTC

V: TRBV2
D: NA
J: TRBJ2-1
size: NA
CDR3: CASSESNEQFF
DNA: TGTGCCAGCAGTGAGTCCAATGAGCAGTTCTTC

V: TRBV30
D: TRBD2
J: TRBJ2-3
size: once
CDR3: CAWRRLAGVDTQYF
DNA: TGTGCCTGGAGGCGGCTAGCGGGAGTGGATACGCAGTATTTT

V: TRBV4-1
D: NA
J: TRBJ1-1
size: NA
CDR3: CASSHPDSLNTEAFF
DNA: TGCGCCAGCAGCCATCCCGATTCCTTGAACACTGAAGCTTTCTTT

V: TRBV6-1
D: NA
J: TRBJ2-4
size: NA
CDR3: CAGGYLAKNIQYF
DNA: TGTGCCGGGGGTTATTTGGCCAAAAACATTCAGTACTTC

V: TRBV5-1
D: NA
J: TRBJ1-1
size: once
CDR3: CASSFWEGAEAFF
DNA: TGCGCCAGCAGCTTCTGGGAGGGGGCTGAAGCTTTCTTT

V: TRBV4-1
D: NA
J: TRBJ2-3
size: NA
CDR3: CASSQEGRGTDTQYF
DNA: TGCGCCAGCAGCCAAGAAGGAAGAGGCACAGATACGCAGTATTTT

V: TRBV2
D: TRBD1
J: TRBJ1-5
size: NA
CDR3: CASSDLTGNKINQPQHF
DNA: TGTGCCAGCAGTGATTTGACAGGGAATAAGATCAATCAGCCCCAGCATTTT

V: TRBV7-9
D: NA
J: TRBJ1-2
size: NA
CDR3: CASRKGRGGYTF
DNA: TGTGCCAGCAGAAAGGGACGGGGCGGCTACACCTTC

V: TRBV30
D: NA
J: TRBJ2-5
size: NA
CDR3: CAWSATLGLQETQYF
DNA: TGTGCCTGGAGTGCTACCCTTGGACTCCAAGAGACCCAGTACTTC

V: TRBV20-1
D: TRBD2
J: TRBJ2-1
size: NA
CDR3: CSARGRLAGGNYNEQFF
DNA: TGCAGTGCTAGAGGAAGACTAGCGGGAGGTAACTACAATGAGCAGTTCTTC

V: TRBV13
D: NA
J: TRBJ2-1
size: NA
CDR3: CASSLGLARPSYNEQFF
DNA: TGTGCCAGCAGCTTAGGTCTTGCACGACCCTCCTACAATGAGCAGTTCTTC

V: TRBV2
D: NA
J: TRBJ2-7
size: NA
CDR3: CASSEAQSYEQYF
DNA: TGTGCCAGCAGTGAAGCACAGTCCTACGAGCAGTACTTC

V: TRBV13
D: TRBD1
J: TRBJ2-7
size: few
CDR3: CASSLGTGTEQYF
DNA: TGTGCCAGCAGCTTAGGGACAGGGACCGAGCAGTACTTC

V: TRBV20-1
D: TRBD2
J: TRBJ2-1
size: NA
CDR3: CSARVPGTSGRYEQFF
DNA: TGCAGTGCTAGAGTACCTGGGACTAGCGGGAGATATGAGCAGTTCTTC

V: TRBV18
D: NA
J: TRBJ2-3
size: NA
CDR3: CASSPPIPRQSIDTQYF
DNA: TGTGCCAGCTCACCACCGATACCTCGGCAGAGTATAGATACGCAGTATTTT

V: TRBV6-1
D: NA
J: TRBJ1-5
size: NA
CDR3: CASSEGNNQPQHF
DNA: TGTGCCAGCAGTGAAGGAAACAATCAGCCCCAGCATTTT

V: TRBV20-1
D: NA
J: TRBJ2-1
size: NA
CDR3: CSARDLAYQNNEQFF
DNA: TGCAGTGCTAGAGATCTGGCTTATCAAAACAATGAGCAGTTCTTC

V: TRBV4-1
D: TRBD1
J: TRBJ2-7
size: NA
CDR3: CASSQRGQGAGEQYF
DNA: TGCGCCAGCAGCCAAAGGGGACAGGGGGCCGGCGAGCAGTACTTC

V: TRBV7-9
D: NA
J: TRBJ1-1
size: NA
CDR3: CASSSRGSGGTEAFF
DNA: TGTGCCAGCAGCTCAAGGGGGTCTGGGGGCACTGAAGCTTTCTTT

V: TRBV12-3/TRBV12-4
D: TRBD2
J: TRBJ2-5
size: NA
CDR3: CASSPMGGGIKTQYF
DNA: TGTGCCAGCAGCCCTATGGGCGGGGGGATTAAGACCCAGTACTTC

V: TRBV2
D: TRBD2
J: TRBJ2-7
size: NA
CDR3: CASSELAGASYEQYF
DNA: TGTGCCAGCAGTGAATTAGCGGGGGCCAGTTACGAGCAGTACTTC

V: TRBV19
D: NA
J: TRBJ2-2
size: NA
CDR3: CASSIVGGATGELFF
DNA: TGTGCCAGTAGTATAGTTGGGGGAGCCACCGGGGAGCTGTTTTTT

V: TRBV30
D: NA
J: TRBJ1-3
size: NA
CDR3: CAWTEGVSGNTIYF
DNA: TGTGCCTGGACGGAGGGGGTGTCTGGAAACACCATATATTTT

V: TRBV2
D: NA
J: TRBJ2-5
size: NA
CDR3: CASSGLGIAYPEETQYF
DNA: TGTGCCAGCAGTGGCCTAGGTATCGCGTATCCCGAGGAGACCCAGTACTTC

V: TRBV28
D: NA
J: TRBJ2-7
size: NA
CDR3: CASSTSGEQYF
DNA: TGTGCCAGCAGTACGTCCGGCGAGCAGTACTTC

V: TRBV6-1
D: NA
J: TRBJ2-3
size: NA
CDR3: CASRGTSTDTQYF
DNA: TGTGCCAGCAGGGGGACAAGCACAGATACGCAGTATTTT